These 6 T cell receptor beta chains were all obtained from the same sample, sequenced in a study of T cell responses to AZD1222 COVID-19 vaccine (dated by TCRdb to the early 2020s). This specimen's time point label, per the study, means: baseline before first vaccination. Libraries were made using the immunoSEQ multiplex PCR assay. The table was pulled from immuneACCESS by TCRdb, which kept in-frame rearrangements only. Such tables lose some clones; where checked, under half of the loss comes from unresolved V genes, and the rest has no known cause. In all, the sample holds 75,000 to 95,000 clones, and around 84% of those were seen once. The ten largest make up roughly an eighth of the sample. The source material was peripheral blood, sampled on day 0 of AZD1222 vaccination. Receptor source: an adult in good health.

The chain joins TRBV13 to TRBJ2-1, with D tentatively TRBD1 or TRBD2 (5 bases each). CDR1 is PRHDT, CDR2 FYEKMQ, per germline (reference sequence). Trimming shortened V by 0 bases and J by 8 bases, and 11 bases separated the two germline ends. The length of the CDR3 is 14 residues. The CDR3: CASSLGVGRDEQFF. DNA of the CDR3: TGTGCCAGCAGCTTAGGAGTGGGGCGGGATGAGCAGTTCTTC.

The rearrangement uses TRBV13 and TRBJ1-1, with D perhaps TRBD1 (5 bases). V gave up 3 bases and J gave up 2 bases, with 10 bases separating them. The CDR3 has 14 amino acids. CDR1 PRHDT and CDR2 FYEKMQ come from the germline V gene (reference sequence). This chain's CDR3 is CASSFGTSNTEAFF. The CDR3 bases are TGTGCCAGCAGCTTCGGGACGTCCAACACTGAAGCTTTCTTT.

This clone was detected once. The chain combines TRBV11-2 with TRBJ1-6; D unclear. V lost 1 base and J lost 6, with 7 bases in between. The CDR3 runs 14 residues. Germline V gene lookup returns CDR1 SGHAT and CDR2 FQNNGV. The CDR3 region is CASSLVSVNSPLHF. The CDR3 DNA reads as TGTGCCAGCAGCTTAGTATCCGTTAATTCACCCCTCCACTTT.

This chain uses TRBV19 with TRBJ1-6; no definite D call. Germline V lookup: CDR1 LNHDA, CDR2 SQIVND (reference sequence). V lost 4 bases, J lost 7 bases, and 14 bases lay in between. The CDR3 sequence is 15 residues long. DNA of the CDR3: TGTGCCAGTAGTACCCGGGTGGACTGGAATTCACCCCTCCACTTT. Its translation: CASSTRVDWNSPLHF. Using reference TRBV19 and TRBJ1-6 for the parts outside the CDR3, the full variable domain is DGGITQSPKYLFRKEGQNVTLSCEQNLNHDAMYWYRQDPGQGLRLIYYSQIVNDFQKGDIAEGYSVSREKKESFPLTVTSAQKNPTAFYLCASSTRVDWNSPLHFGNGTRLTVT.

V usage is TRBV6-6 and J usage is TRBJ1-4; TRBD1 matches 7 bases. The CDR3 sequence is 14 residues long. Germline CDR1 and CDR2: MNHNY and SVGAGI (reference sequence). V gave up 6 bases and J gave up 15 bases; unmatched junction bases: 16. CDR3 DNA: TGTGCCAGCAGGCTACAGGGACAGCATTCAGGGGTGTTTTTT. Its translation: CASRLQGQHSGVFF.

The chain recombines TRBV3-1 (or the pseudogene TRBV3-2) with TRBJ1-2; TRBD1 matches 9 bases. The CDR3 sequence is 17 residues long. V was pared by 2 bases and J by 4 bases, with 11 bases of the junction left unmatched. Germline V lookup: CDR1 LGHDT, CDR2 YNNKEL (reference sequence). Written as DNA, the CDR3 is TGTGCCAGCAGCCAACCAACTCCGGGACAGGGAGGCTATGGCTACACCTTC. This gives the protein CASSQPTPGQGGYGYTF.